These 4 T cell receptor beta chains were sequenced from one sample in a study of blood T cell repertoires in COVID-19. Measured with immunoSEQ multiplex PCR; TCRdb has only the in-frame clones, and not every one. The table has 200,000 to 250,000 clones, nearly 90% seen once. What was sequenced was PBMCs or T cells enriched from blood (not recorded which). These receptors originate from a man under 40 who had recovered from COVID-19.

The CDR3 loop is CASSFDRGSGNTIYF. CDR3 coding DNA: TGTGCCAGCAGCTTCGACAGGGGCTCTGGAAACACCATATATTTT. The chain combines TRBV7-2 with TRBJ1-3; TRBD1 matches at 8 bases. The J segment lost 0 bases and the V segment lost 3 bases, leaving 1 base of the junction unmatched. Germline CDR1 is SGHTA and CDR2 is FQGNSA. The CDR3 is 15 amino acids.

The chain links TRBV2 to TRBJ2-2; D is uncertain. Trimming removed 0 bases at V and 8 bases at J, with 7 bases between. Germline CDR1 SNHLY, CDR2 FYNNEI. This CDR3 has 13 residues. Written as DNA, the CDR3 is TGTGCCAGCAGTGAAGCTTACTCGGGGGAGCTGTTTTTT. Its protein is CASSEAYSGELFF.

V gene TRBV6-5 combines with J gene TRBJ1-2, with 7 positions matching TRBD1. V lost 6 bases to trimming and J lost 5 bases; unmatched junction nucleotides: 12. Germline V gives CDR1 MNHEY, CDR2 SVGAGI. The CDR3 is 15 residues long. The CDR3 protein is CASRPTGAASYGYTF. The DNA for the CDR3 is TGTGCCAGCAGGCCAACAGGGGCCGCTTCTTATGGCTACACCTTC.

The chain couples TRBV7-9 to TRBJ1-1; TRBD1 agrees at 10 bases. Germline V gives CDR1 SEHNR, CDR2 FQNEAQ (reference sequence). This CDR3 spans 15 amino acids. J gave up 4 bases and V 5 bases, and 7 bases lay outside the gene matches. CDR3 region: CASSPSGTGATEAFF. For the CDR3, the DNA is TGTGCCAGCAGCCCGTCCGGGACAGGGGCCACTGAAGCTTTCTTT.